This TCR beta chain was sequenced in a study of T cell responses to AZD1222 COVID-19 vaccine. The CDR3 has 16 residues. Germline CDR1 is SGDLS and CDR2 is YYNGEE. The V gene lost 5 bases and the J gene lost 0 bases, with 18 bases spanning the gap. Worth noting for this clone: The antigen is not known.

Study-wide findings and caveats: Recipients of AZD1222 seropositive at baseline numbered only 5 or 6. Donors, mostly white British, included more females; clonal diversity was possibly underestimated. There were repertoire samples only from the period after the peak T cell response.

The data were produced by immunoSEQ multiplex PCR, yet TCRdb's version contains in-frame clones alone and is incomplete. The table has more than 150,000 clones, around 90% seen once. The chain combines TRBV9 with TRBJ2-7, with a tentative D call TRBD2 (6 bases). This sequence originates from an adult in good health. This material consisted of peripheral blood, taken on day 0 of AZD1222 vaccination. The CDR3 coding sequence is TGTGCCAGCAGTAAGGTGGGTAGCGGAAGCTCCTACGAGCAGTACTTC. It codes for CASSKVGSGSSYEQYF.